The following is a T cell receptor (beta chain) sequence with its context. Its antigen remains unknown. This record belongs to a study of cytomegalovirus exposure and HLA in healthy donors. Regarding the study as a whole: Presence/absence analyses assumed roughly uniform sequencing depth across donors, which may not hold. Most of the CMV-associated TCR beta chains (in a later analysis) appeared to be HLA-restricted. No immune exposure information besides CMV serostatus was available.

The CDR3 has 15 amino acids. Per the germline V gene, CDR1 is SNHLY and CDR2 is FYNNEI. V lost 11 bases, J lost 9 bases, and 14 bases stayed unmatched. Vbeta (60) and Jbeta (13) primers were used in the PCR. Using immunoSEQ multiplex PCR, the repertoire was profiled, and TCRdb retains in-frame clones only, with some absent. This sample has approximately 150,000 clones; roughly 90% occur once, and the top ten carry around 0.51%. The chain carries TRBV2 and TRBJ1-6; 9 nucleotides agree with TRBD1. The sequenced sample consisted of PBMCs. The TCR sequence derives from a woman between 35 and 50 years old in good health and CMV-seronegative. The CDR3 coding sequence is TGTGCCGGAGGGACAGGGAAAGGTGGTGGTTCACCCCTCCACTTT. Residues: CAGGTGKGGGSPLHF.